This is a list of T cell receptor beta chains from one sample in a study of monozygotic twins with inflammatory bowel disease. TCRdb derives one entry per CDR3 protein from the 5' RACE reads, leaving out DNA. Its table records about 380,000 distinct CDR3 sequences. Source material: blood. These TCRs come from a human donor with ulcerative colitis or Crohn's disease, or a healthy co-twin of an affected twin (not recorded which). Each CDR3 is given with its conserved first and last residue. Each record gives: J gene, V gene, CDR3 protein.

TRBJ1-1,TRBV29-1,CSVAMGTKDTEAFF
TRBJ1-1,TRBV3-1,CASSPGQGVDTEAFF
TRBJ2-1,TRBV12-3/TRBV12-4,CASRRAGGGLSNEQFF
TRBJ1-5,TRBV29-1,CSVGQTGGGQPQHF
TRBJ2-5,TRBV5-1,CASSLNDNPQGETQYF
TRBJ2-7,TRBV13,CASSPPNHYEQYF
TRBJ2-3,TRBV19,CASSISGFTSTDTQYF
TRBJ2-1,TRBV6-2/TRBV6-3,CASSYVGIYNEQFF
TRBJ1-1,TRBV4-3,CASSQIGQGNTEAFF
TRBJ2-3,TRBV12-3/TRBV12-4,CASSPQMRLAGGPDTQYF
TRBJ1-2,TRBV30,CASPFNRANYGYTF
TRBJ1-4,TRBV6-1,CASRDGSFATNEKLFF
TRBJ1-1,TRBV10-3,CAISDPGGPVNTEAFF